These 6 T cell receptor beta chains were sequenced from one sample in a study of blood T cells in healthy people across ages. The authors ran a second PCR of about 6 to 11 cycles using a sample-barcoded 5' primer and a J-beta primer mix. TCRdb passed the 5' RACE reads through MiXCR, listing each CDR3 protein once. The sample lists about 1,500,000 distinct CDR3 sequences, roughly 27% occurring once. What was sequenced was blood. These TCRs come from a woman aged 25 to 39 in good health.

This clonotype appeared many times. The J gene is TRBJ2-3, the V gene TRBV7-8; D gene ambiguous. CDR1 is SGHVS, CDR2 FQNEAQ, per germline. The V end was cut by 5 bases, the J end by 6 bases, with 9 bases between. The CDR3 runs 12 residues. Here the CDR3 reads CASSPLSDTQYF. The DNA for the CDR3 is TGTGCCAGCAGCCCCCTATCGGATACGCAGTATTTT.

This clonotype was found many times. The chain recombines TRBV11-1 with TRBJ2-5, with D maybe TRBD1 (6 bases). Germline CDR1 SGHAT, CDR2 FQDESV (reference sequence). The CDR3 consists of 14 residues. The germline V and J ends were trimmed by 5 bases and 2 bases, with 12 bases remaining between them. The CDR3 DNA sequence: TGTGCCAGCAGCGCAGGGACATCGCAAGAGACCCAGTACTTC. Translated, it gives CASSAGTSQETQYF.

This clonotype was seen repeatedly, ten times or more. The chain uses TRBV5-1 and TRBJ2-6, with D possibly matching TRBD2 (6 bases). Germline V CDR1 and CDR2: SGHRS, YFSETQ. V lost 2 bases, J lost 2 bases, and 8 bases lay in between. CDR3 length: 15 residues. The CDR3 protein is CASSFLATGANVLTF. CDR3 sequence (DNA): TGCGCCAGCAGCTTTCTAGCGACTGGGGCCAACGTCCTGACTTTC.

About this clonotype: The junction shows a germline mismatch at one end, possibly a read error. CDR3 loop: CASRFRQSSYNEQFF. The CDR3 nucleotides are TGCGCCAGCCGCTTTCGACAGAGCTCCTACAATGAGCAGTTCTTC. V and J are TRBV5-1 and TRBJ2-1; perhaps TRBD1 as D (5 bases). Germline V CDR1 and CDR2: SGHRS, YFSETQ. CDR3 size: 15 residues.

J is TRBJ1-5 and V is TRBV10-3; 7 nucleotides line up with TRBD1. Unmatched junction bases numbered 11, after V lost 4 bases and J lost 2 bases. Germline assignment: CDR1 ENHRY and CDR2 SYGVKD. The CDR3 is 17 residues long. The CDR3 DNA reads TGTGCCATCAGTGCCACAGGGGCTGGAAGCGGCAATCAGCCCCAGCATTTT. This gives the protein CAISATGAGSGNQPQHF.

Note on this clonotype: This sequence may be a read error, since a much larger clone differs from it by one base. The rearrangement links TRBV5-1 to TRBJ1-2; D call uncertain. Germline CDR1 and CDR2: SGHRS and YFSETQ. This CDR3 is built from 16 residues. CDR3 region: CASSLEGPYKGNGCTF. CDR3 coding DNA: TGCGCCAGCAGCTTGGAGGGTCCGTACAAAGGAAATGGCTGCACCTTC.